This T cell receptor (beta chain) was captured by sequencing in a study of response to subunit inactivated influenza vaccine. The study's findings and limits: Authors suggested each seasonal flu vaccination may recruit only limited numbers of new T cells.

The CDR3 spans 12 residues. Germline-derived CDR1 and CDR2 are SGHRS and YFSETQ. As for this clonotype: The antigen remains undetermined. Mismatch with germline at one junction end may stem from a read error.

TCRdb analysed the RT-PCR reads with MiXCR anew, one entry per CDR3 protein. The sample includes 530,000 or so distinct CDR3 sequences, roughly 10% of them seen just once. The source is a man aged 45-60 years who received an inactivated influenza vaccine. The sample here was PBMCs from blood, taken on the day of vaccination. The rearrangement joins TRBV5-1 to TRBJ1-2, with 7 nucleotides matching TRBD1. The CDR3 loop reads CASSLDRGFLNF. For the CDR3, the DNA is TGCGCCAGCAGCTTGGACAGGGGCTTCCTCAACTTC.